This paragraph reports one T cell receptor (beta chain). Its antigen is still unknown. This record comes from a study of identical twins. Addition of a universal primer site occurred through template switching, and cDNA carried unique molecular identifiers. TCRdb re-called the 5' RACE reads through MiXCR, storing one row per CDR3 protein. The table includes about 530,000 distinct CDR3 sequences, roughly 15% detected once. The length of the CDR3 is 15 residues. Per germline, CDR1 SNHLY and CDR2 FYNNEI. Losses at the gene ends were 6 bases for V and 7 bases for J; bases not matched to a gene: 10. Study-wide results and caveats: Low generation-probability sequences were in excess among twin-shared out-of-frame alpha sequences.

These same data were also listed under a study on yellow fever vaccine responses in identical twins.

The receptor comes from a woman under 30 in good health. The source material was CD4+ T cells sorted from blood. The V call is TRBV2, the J call TRBJ2-1, with TRBD2 identical over 9 bases. In DNA, the CDR3 is TGTGCCAGCAGCGCTCTGGCGGGAGGGAGGAATGAGCAGTTCTTC. It specifies CASSALAGGRNEQFF.